Given below is one TCR beta chain in context. These data belong to a study of blood T cell repertoires in COVID-19. Assay: immunoSEQ multiplex PCR; the TCRdb copy retains only in-frame clones and omits some. Of 70,000 or so clones in the sample, roughly 80% are singletons; the top ten hold approximately 15%. Germline V CDR1 and CDR2: KGHSH, LQKENI. The CDR3 totals 14 residues. V trimming: 6 bases; J trimming: 4 bases; junction bases outside the gene matches: 4. The TCR was taken from a man in his sixties with acute or convalescent COVID-19. This rearrangement joins TRBV18 to TRBJ1-1, with 11 bases matching TRBD1. The sequenced sample consisted of peripheral blood. The CDR3, as DNA: TGTGCCAGCTCGCGGACAGGGGGCGGCACTGAAGCTTTCTTT. Translation gives CASSRTGGGTEAFF.